One sample yielded the 29 T cell receptor beta chains listed below, sequenced in a study of T cell repertoires in cytomegalovirus infection. TCRdb reanalysed the reads using MiXCR and keeps one entry per CDR3 protein. The table includes 480,000 or so distinct CDR3 sequences, around 11% detected once. The sequenced material came from PBMCs. Receptors originate from a human donor in good health (CMV status not recorded). Some clones in this sample may be carry-over from other donors' samples.

This chain uses TRBV12-5 with TRBJ1-1; tentatively, D is TRBD1 (5 bases). This CDR3 spans 14 amino acids. In germline, CDR1 is LGHNT, CDR2 FRNRAP. V dropped 9 bases and J dropped 0 bases, with 14 bases sitting between them. This chain's CDR3 is CASVPGLMNTEAFF. The CDR3 DNA sequence: TGTGCTAGCGTACCGGGACTAATGAACACTGAAGCTTTCTTT.

In this sample, this clonotype turned up many times. This chain links TRBV19 with TRBJ1-5, with D tentatively TRBD1 (5 bases). The V and J ends lost 5 bases and 9 bases respectively, with 11 bases between them. Germline V gene data show CDR1 as LNHDA and CDR2 as SQIVND (reference sequence). The CDR3 is 12 residues long. The CDR3 DNA sequence: TGTGCCAGTAGTCCCCGTGGGGGGCCCCAGCATTTT. Amino acid sequence: CASSPRGGPQHF.

This clonotype was counted many times. The chain has TRBV7-6 and TRBJ1-6; no reliable D call. CDR1 and CDR2 from the germline V gene are SGHVS and FNYEAQ. The CDR3 is 13 amino acids. Trimming stripped 1 base from V and 6 bases from J, with 4 bases between. This chain's CDR3 is CASSLDGNSPLHF. The CDR3 bases are TGTGCCAGCAGCTTAGACGGTAATTCACCCCTCCACTTT.

This clonotype turned up a few times. The chain is built from TRBV6-2 or TRBV6-3 and TRBJ1-5; tentative D call: TRBD1 (5 bases). Trimming pared 2 bases from V and 5 bases from J, leaving 13 bases between. Looked up from germline, CDR1 is MNHEY and CDR2 is SVGEGT. The CDR3 runs to 15 residues. CDR3 coding DNA: TGTGCCAGCAGTTACCAGGGTGGGAATTATCAGCCCCAGCATTTT. Translation gives CASSYQGGNYQPQHF.

This clonotype came up many times. The chain employs TRBV12-3 or TRBV12-4 and TRBJ1-6; D might be TRBD1 (5 bases). The CDR3 totals 16 residues. The V and J ends lost 6 bases and 8 bases respectively, with 20 bases between them. The CDR3 region has the DNA TGTGCCAGCAGGCCGGAGGGGTCCCCCTCCCATTCACCCCTCCACTTT. Its protein product is CASRPEGSPSHSPLHF.

This chain joins TRBV14 and TRBJ2-5; no definite D call. CDR3 size: 14 residues. Trimming stripped 3 bases from V and 8 bases from J, with 16 bases between. Germline V gives CDR1 SGHDN, CDR2 FVKESK. The CDR3 nucleotides are TGTGCCAGCAGCCAGACCCTGGGGTCTTATACCCAGTACTTC. As protein: CASSQTLGSYTQYF. Drawing the rest from reference TRBV14 and TRBJ2-5, the complete variable domain is EAGVTQFPSHSVIEKGQTVTLRCDPISGHDNLYWYRRVMGKEIKFLLHFVKESKQDESGMPNNRFLAERTGGTYSTLKVQPAELEDSGVYFCASSQTLGSYTQYFGPGTRLLVL.

This clonotype occurred many times. CDR3 residues: CAGYASGGYGYTF. As DNA, the CDR3 is TGTGCCGGCTATGCCTCTGGGGGCTATGGCTACACCTTC. This chain connects TRBV12-3 or TRBV12-4 to TRBJ1-2; weak D call: TRBD1 (5 bases). V lost 11 bases and J lost 4, with 17 bases in between. CDR3 length: 13 amino acids.

There are many counts of this clonotype. V usage is TRBV20-1 and J usage is TRBJ1-1; a possible D gene is TRBD1 (5 bases). Trimming left V 5 bases short and J 2 bases short, with 15 bases between. Germline V gene data show CDR1 as DFQATT and CDR2 as SNEGSKA (reference sequence). The CDR3 is 14 residues long. CDR3 residues: CSASMGPKNTEAFF. The DNA of the CDR3 is TGCAGTGCTTCCATGGGACCGAAAAACACTGAAGCTTTCTTT.

This clonotype was seen at least ten times. The V call is TRBV7-9, the J call TRBJ1-2, with a weak D call TRBD1 (5 bases). The CDR3 is 14 amino acids. Deletions cut 3 bases from V and 5 bases from J, with 13 bases between. CDR1 SEHNR and CDR2 FQNEAQ come from the germline V gene (reference sequence). As DNA, the CDR3 is TGTGCCAGCAGCTTTGAACAGGCCCCTTATGGCTACACCTTC. Translation gives CASSFEQAPYGYTF.

The sample holds many counts of this clonotype. J is TRBJ2-7 and V is TRBV7-6; perhaps TRBD2 as D (6 bases). The CDR3 has 13 amino acids. Germline V gene sequence: CDR1 SGHVS, CDR2 FNYEAQ. V lost 1 base and J lost 4, with 8 bases in between. The CDR3 DNA reads as TGTGCCAGCAGCTTAGGAGGGAGGTACGAGCAGTACTTC. It is translated as CASSLGGRYEQYF.

The chain couples TRBV18 to TRBJ1-5; D gene ambiguous. This CDR3 spans 14 amino acids. V lost 2 bases and J 7 bases, leaving 12 bases between the germline ends. Germline values: CDR1 KGHSH, CDR2 LQKENI. The CDR3 loop reads CASSPNKVQQPQHF. CDR3 DNA: TGTGCCAGCTCACCAAATAAGGTCCAGCAGCCCCAGCATTTT.

In this sample, this clonotype turned up many times. This chain links TRBV6-5 with TRBJ2-7; 12 bases line up with TRBD1. V lost 0 bases and J lost 6; bases outside the gene matches: 3. This CDR3 is 15 amino acids long. Germline V lookup: CDR1 MNHEY, CDR2 SVGAGI. CDR3 residues: CASSYSRDRGREQYF. Here the CDR3 DNA reads TGTGCCAGCAGTTACTCCCGGGACAGGGGGCGCGAGCAGTACTTC.

This clonotype appeared many times. The chain is built from TRBV20-1 and TRBJ1-4, with no clear D. V was cut by 2 bases and J by 8 bases, with 12 bases left in between. Germline V gene sequence: CDR1 DFQATT, CDR2 SNEGSKA (reference sequence). CDR3 length: 13 amino acids. CDR3 in amino acids: CSARSSSKEKLFF. DNA of the CDR3: TGCAGTGCTAGATCCTCTTCGAAGGAAAAACTGTTTTTT.

This clonotype was recorded at least ten times. The CDR3 DNA reads as TGTGCCAGCAAACGATACCGGGGGAAAGACGGGGAGCTGTTTTTT. Amino acid sequence: CASKRYRGKDGELFF. The chain combines TRBV7-2 with TRBJ2-2; TRBD2 is a possible D gene (6 bases). V was trimmed by 7 bases and J by 7 bases, leaving 19 bases between them. The length of the CDR3 is 15 residues. Germline lookup yields CDR1 SGHTA and CDR2 FQGNSA.

The chain couples TRBV29-1 to TRBJ1-2; perhaps TRBD1 as D (5 bases). Between the trimmed V and J ends, which lost 1 base and 1 base, there was a span of 13 bases. CDR1 is SQVTM and CDR2 is ANQGSEA in the germline V gene. The CDR3 has 15 amino acids. The CDR3: CSVEGRQQYNYGYTF. DNA of the CDR3: TGCAGCGTTGAAGGGAGACAGCAATATAACTATGGCTACACCTTC.

The CDR3 loop reads CASSENRGHEQYF. The CDR3 nucleotides read TGTGCCAGCAGTGAAAACAGGGGACACGAGCAGTACTTC. J is TRBJ2-7 and V is TRBV6-1, with 7 bases identical to TRBD1. This CDR3 has 13 amino acids. J lost 5 bases, V lost 2 bases, and 3 bases had no gene match. Germline V gives CDR1 MNHNS, CDR2 SASEGT.

This clonotype has a count of ten or more. The chain couples TRBV27 to TRBJ1-2; perhaps TRBD1 as D (6 bases). The germline V gene has CDR1 MNHEY and CDR2 SMNVEV (reference sequence). The CDR3 has 13 residues. The V and J ends lost 8 bases and 3 bases respectively, with 13 bases between them. DNA of the CDR3: TGTGCCAGCCGGGGTGGGGGGCACTATGGCTACACCTTC. The encoded protein is CASRGGGHYGYTF.

This clonotype was seen a handful of times. J is TRBJ1-4 and V is TRBV5-1; 10 nucleotides match TRBD1. Germline values: CDR1 SGHRS, CDR2 YFSETQ. The CDR3 has 16 residues. V trimming: 0 bases; J trimming: 4 bases; junction bases outside the gene matches: 3. CDR3 DNA: TGCGCCAGCAGCTTGGGGGACAGGGGCCATAATGAAAAACTGTTTTTT. Protein product: CASSLGDRGHNEKLFF.

Turning to this clonotype: Given a much more abundant clone one base away, this may be a read error. J is TRBJ2-5 and V is TRBV5-4; 7 bases are shared with TRBD2. This CDR3 has 12 residues. J lost 5 bases, V lost 3 bases, and 1 base had no gene match. The germline V gene encodes CDR1 SGHNT and CDR2 YYREEE (reference sequence). CDR3 in DNA: TGTGCCAGCAGCTGGGAGGGGGAGACCCAGTACTTC. Its protein product is CASSWEGETQYF. The full variable domain, completed using reference TRBV5-4 and TRBJ2-5, is ETGVTQSPTHLIKTRGQQVTLRCSSQSGHNTVSWYQQALGQGPQFIFQYYREEENGRGNFPPRFSGLQFPNYSSELNVNALELDDSALYLCASSWEGETQYFGPGTRLLVL.

In its sample, this clonotype was seen many times. The J gene is TRBJ1-5, the V gene TRBV20-1; D possibly corresponds to TRBD1 (5 bases). The CDR3 length is 16 residues. Per the germline V gene, CDR1 is DFQATT and CDR2 is SNEGSKA (reference sequence). The V and J ends lost 0 bases and 0 bases respectively, with 12 bases between them. CDR3 sequence: CSARDGGTPSNQPQHF. The CDR3 nucleotides are TGCAGTGCTAGAGATGGAGGGACCCCTAGCAATCAGCCCCAGCATTTT.

Here the CDR3 reads CASSLFRQGSNEKLFF. CDR3 in DNA: TGTGCCAGCAGTTTGTTCCGCCAGGGGTCTAATGAAAAACTGTTTTTT. The chain uses TRBV27 and TRBJ1-4; D possibly corresponds to TRBD1 (6 bases). CDR3 length equals 16 residues. V lost 3 bases and J lost 3, with 14 bases in between. CDR1 MNHEY and CDR2 SMNVEV come from the germline V gene (reference sequence).

Regarding this clonotype: This sequence may be a read error, since a much larger clone differs from it by one base. The CDR3 does not close with the conserved phenylalanine or tryptophan, likely indicating a read error. V usage is TRBV5-6 and J usage is TRBJ1-2, with D hard to call. The V and J ends lost 4 bases and 6 bases respectively, with 10 bases between them. There are 12 residues in the CDR3. Germline V gene lookup returns CDR1 SGHDT and CDR2 YYEEEE. Here the CDR3 DNA reads TGTGCCAGCAGCGCCCGACTGGATGGCTACACCTTA. Its protein is CASSARLDGYTL.

This clonotype was observed at least ten times. The CDR3 reads CASSFSGRAPDTQYF. CDR3 sequence (DNA): TGTGCCAGCAGCTTTAGCGGGAGGGCCCCAGATACGCAGTATTTT. The chain recombines TRBV7-9 with TRBJ2-3; 11 bases agree with TRBD2. The CDR3 length is 15 residues. V lost 3 bases, J lost 4 bases, and 3 bases stayed unmatched. CDR1 and CDR2 from the germline V gene are SEHNR and FQNEAQ (reference sequence).

This clonotype was counted many times. The chain carries TRBV10-3 and TRBJ2-5; D is unresolved. In germline, CDR1 is ENHRY, CDR2 SYGVKD. The CDR3 is 12 amino acids. The V end lost 3 bases, the J end lost 0 bases, and 2 bases lay between the germline ends. The CDR3 nucleotides read TGTGCCATCAGTGACAACCAAGAGACCCAGTACTTC. This gives the protein CAISDNQETQYF.

The rearrangement links TRBV7-9 to TRBJ2-7; TRBD1 agrees at 7 bases. Germline CDR1 SEHNR, CDR2 FQNEAQ (reference sequence). The CDR3 covers 14 residues. J lost 3 bases, V lost 3 bases, and 5 bases had no gene match. The chain's CDR3 is CASSFETGNYEQYF. In DNA, the CDR3 is TGTGCCAGCAGCTTCGAGACAGGGAACTACGAGCAGTACTTC.

There are many counts of this clonotype. V and J are TRBV29-1 and TRBJ1-2; D perhaps matches TRBD1 (5 bases). V lost 0 bases and J 2 bases, leaving 13 bases between the germline ends. The CDR3 extends over 15 amino acids. The germline gives CDR1 SQVTM, CDR2 ANQGSEA. In DNA, the CDR3 is TGCAGCGTTGAAGACCAGGAGGGACCGAACTATGGCTACACCTTC. Translated, it gives CSVEDQEGPNYGYTF.

This clonotype was counted at least ten times. The CDR3 coding sequence is TGTGCCAGCAGCCAAGATGGTAGCAGCTCGGGGTACGAGCAGTACTTC. Its protein is CASSQDGSSSGYEQYF. The chain recombines TRBV4-2 with TRBJ2-7, with D possibly being TRBD2 (5 bases). The CDR3 is made up of 16 amino acids. CDR1 is LGHNA, CDR2 YNFKEQ, per germline. Trimming removed 0 bases at V and 4 bases at J, with 16 bases between.

This rearrangement joins TRBV18 to TRBJ1-5; 12 positions match TRBD1. Germline V gene sequence: CDR1 KGHSH, CDR2 LQKENI. V lost 4 bases, J lost 3 bases, and 4 bases stayed unmatched. The CDR3 extends over 16 amino acids. The CDR3 spells CASSRDRGLFNQPQHF. CDR3 DNA sequence: TGTGCCAGCTCACGGGACAGGGGGCTATTCAATCAGCCCCAGCATTTT.

A note on this clonotype: One end of the junction does not line up with germline, which may come from a read error. The genes are TRBV4-1 and TRBJ2-1; 16 bases align to TRBD2. CDR1 is MGHRA, CDR2 YSYEKL, per germline. This CDR3 has 17 amino acids. The CDR3 DNA is TGCGCCAGCAGTCAAGGGACTAGCGGGGGGGCAGGCAATGAGCAGTTCTTC. This codes for CASSQGTSGGAGNEQFF.